This T cell receptor beta chain was sequenced in a study of identical twins. Study findings and constraints: Models, which agreed with sharing between unrelated individuals, nonetheless underestimated the out-of-frame TCR alpha sharing seen in monozygotic twins.

The CDR3 totals 13 residues. One entry per CDR3 protein results from TCRdb running MiXCR on the 5' RACE reads. The sample shows around 480,000 distinct CDR3 sequences, about 13% of them seen only once. This clonotype was recorded at least ten times. Antigen: not known. The junction shows a germline mismatch at one end, possibly a read error. The sample also formed part of further work on yellow fever vaccine responses in identical twins. That work adds: Vaccine-induced T cell responses in twins were reportedly observed to appear partly convergent, partly personalized.

This sequence originates from a woman aged 18 to 35 in good health. Sequenced material: CD4+ T cells sorted from blood. The chain links TRBV12-3 or TRBV12-4 to TRBJ2-2, with TRBD1 as a possible D gene (6 bases). The CDR3 loop is CASSIAGAGELFF. CDR3 in DNA: TGTGCCAGCAGTATAGCAGGGGCCGGGGAGCTGTTTTTT.